A selection of T cell receptor beta chains follows, all from one sample in a study of T cell repertoires in cytomegalovirus infection. In TCRdb, the reads were re-called with MiXCR into one record per CDR3 protein. The sample has 350,000 to 450,000 distinct CDR3 sequences; 15% to 20% are singletons. The specimen sequenced was PBMCs. These TCRs come from a human donor in good health (CMV status not recorded). Some clones in this sample may be carry-over from other donors' samples. Each CDR3 is given with its conserved first and last residue. The D gene is left open where the match is weak. Clone size, where shown, is once, few, many, or a class for clones that have expanded.

J gene: TRBJ1-2
clone size: NA
D gene: TRBD1
V gene: TRBV6-6
CDR3 protein: CASRDRDRGMYGYTF
CDR3 DNA: TGTGCCAGCAGAGACCGGGACAGGGGAATGTATGGCTACACCTTC

J gene: TRBJ2-3
clone size: few
D gene: NA
V gene: TRBV19
CDR3 protein: CASSDLSDTQYF
CDR3 DNA: TGTGCCAGTAGTGATCTGTCAGATACGCAGTATTTT

J gene: TRBJ2-1
clone size: many
D gene: NA
V gene: TRBV7-2
CDR3 protein: CASSLGVSGEQFF
CDR3 DNA: TGTGCCAGCAGCTTAGGAGTCAGCGGGGAGCAGTTCTTC

J gene: TRBJ2-2
clone size: NA
D gene: NA
V gene: TRBV5-5
CDR3 protein: CASSIGPDTGELFF
CDR3 DNA: TGTGCCAGCAGCATTGGGCCGGACACCGGGGAGCTGTTTTTT

J gene: TRBJ2-7
clone size: NA
D gene: NA
V gene: TRBV5-6
CDR3 protein: CASSTRGTLSYEQYF
CDR3 DNA: TGTGCCAGCAGCACCCGAGGGACTCTATCCTACGAGCAGTACTTC

J gene: TRBJ2-2
clone size: many
D gene: NA
V gene: TRBV7-9
CDR3 protein: CASSLSRVTGELFF
CDR3 DNA: TGTGCCAGCAGCTTAAGCCGAGTTACCGGGGAGCTGTTTTTT

J gene: TRBJ2-1
clone size: many
D gene: TRBD1
V gene: TRBV12-3/TRBV12-4
CDR3 protein: CASRMTGGRPDEQFF
CDR3 DNA: TGTGCCAGCAGGATGACAGGGGGGCGCCCCGATGAGCAGTTCTTC

J gene: TRBJ1-1
clone size: many
D gene: NA
V gene: TRBV18
CDR3 protein: CASSPIATAHMNTEAFF
CDR3 DNA: TGTGCCAGCTCACCAATCGCGACAGCGCACATGAACACTGAAGCTTTCTTT

J gene: TRBJ2-2
clone size: NA
D gene: NA
V gene: TRBV5-8
CDR3 protein: CASSLRPNTGELFF
CDR3 DNA: TGTGCCAGCAGCTTGAGACCGAACACCGGGGAGCTGTTTTTT

J gene: TRBJ1-5
clone size: few
D gene: NA
V gene: TRBV7-8
CDR3 protein: CASSPGSDSNQPQHF
CDR3 DNA: TGTGCCAGCAGCCCAGGGTCAGACAGTAATCAGCCCCAGCATTTT

J gene: TRBJ2-1
clone size: many
D gene: TRBD2
V gene: TRBV11-2
CDR3 protein: CASSLMGLAVPNEQFF
CDR3 DNA: TGTGCCAGCAGCCTGATGGGACTAGCGGTTCCAAATGAGCAGTTCTTC

J gene: TRBJ2-2
clone size: NA
D gene: TRBD1
V gene: TRBV5-5
CDR3 protein: CASSPGTGSDTGELFF
CDR3 DNA: TGTGCCAGCAGCCCCGGGACAGGGAGCGACACCGGGGAGCTGTTTTTT

J gene: TRBJ2-5
clone size: once
D gene: TRBD2
V gene: TRBV12-3/TRBV12-4
CDR3 protein: CASSPQTSGGETQYF
CDR3 DNA: TGTGCCAGCAGTCCCCAAACTAGCGGTGGAGAGACCCAGTACTTC

J gene: TRBJ1-3
clone size: many
D gene: NA
V gene: TRBV7-2
CDR3 protein: CASSLRTGNTIYF
CDR3 DNA: TGTGCCAGCAGCTTACGGACCGGAAACACCATATATTTT

J gene: TRBJ2-1
clone size: few
D gene: NA
V gene: TRBV10-3
CDR3 protein: CAIKTALRSSYNEQFF
CDR3 DNA: TGTGCCATCAAGACAGCGTTAAGAAGCTCCTACAATGAGCAGTTCTTC

J gene: TRBJ2-1
clone size: NA
D gene: TRBD2
V gene: TRBV20-1
CDR3 protein: CSTRGGIYNEQFF
CDR3 DNA: TGCAGTACCCGGGGGGGAATTTACAATGAGCAGTTCTTC

J gene: TRBJ1-1
clone size: NA
D gene: NA
V gene: TRBV7-9
CDR3 protein: CASSDVYEAFF
CDR3 DNA: TGTGCCAGCAGCGACGTCTATGAAGCTTTCTTT